This entry concerns a single T cell receptor (beta chain). Those enrolled in Seattle joined during active infection and were followed longitudinally afterward. The record originates from a study of blood T cell repertoires in COVID-19. In the study overall: Acute and convalescent COVID-19 specimens originated in the United States, Italy and Spain. PBMCs, B-cell-depleted T cells, or T cells provided the cDNA or gDNA that made up the material.

In the authors' workflow: Scientists estimated how many nucleated cells there were by amplifying reference gene primers. Sequencing used immunoSEQ multiplex PCR; TCRdb keeps in-frame clones, though not all of them. D and trimming were read from the DNA, whereas the V and J calls and clone size are those reported in that table. Of under 300,000 clones listed, 75% to 90% are singletons. The CDR3 contains 12 residues. V was trimmed by 7 bases and J by 9 bases, leaving 16 bases between them. CDR1 is SNHLY and CDR2 is FYNNEI in the germline V gene. The chain carries TRBV2 and TRBJ2-7, with a possible D match to TRBD1 (6 bases). The source material was peripheral blood. The TCR was taken from a woman aged 70-85 years with COVID-19, enrolled during active disease. The CDR3 DNA reads as TGTGCCAGCAACACAGGGATAAGAGGGCAGTACTTC. Amino acid sequence: CASNTGIRGQYF.